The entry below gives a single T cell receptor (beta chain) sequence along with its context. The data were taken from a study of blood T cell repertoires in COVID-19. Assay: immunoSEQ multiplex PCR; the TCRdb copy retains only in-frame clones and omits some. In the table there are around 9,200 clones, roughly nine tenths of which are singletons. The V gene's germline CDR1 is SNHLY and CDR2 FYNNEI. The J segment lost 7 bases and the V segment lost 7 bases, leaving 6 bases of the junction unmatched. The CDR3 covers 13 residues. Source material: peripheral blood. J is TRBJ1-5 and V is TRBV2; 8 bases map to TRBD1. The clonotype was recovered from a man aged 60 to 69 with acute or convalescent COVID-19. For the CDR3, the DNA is TGTGCCAGCACTCTTACAGGGGGACAGCCCCAGCATTTT. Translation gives CASTLTGGQPQHF.